This T cell receptor (beta chain) was profiled in a study of T cells after yellow fever vaccination. Study-wide results and caveats: Faster peaking, at day 5 versus 15, marked a secondary response that was weaker. Reappearance after the booster was observed for most primary-vaccination clones (about 96% CD4, roughly 90% CD8).

Universal primer sites and UMIs were introduced during 5'RACE template-switching synthesis of TCR cDNA. TCRdb reprocessed the 5' RACE reads with MiXCR, giving one entry per CDR3 protein. Here the sample spans about 320,000 distinct CDR3 sequences, around a tenth being singletons. CDR1 and CDR2 (germline): MNHNS, SASEGT. Trimming stripped 7 bases from V and 2 bases from J, with 8 bases between. CDR3 length: 13 amino acids. This clonotype occurred a few times. Its specificity is unknown. The chain joins TRBV6-1 to TRBJ2-2, with D possibly being TRBD1 (6 bases). This sample comprised CD4+ T cells sorted from PBMCs, obtained 45 days after the yellow fever booster vaccination. The TCR originated in a man between 18 and 35 years old who received the YFV17D yellow fever vaccine. CDR3 nucleotide sequence: TGTGCCAGCAAACAGGGCAACACCGGGGAGCTGTTTTTT. Residues: CASKQGNTGELFF.